These 25 T cell receptor beta chains share one sample of origin, sequenced in a study of shared clonotypes between healthy human individuals. CD45RO-negative, CCR7-selected cells formed the naive CD8 fraction, which excluded terminally differentiated effector memory CD45RA+ cells. TCRdb's table, derived via immunoSEQ multiplex PCR, lists solely in-frame clones and lacks some. The sample includes some 630,000 clones, around 96% of them seen just once. The sequencing input was naive CD8+ T cells sorted from blood. Source of these receptors: a woman in her 30s in good health.

The chain is built from TRBV30 and TRBJ1-2; unclear D gene. The V and J ends lost 7 bases and 6 bases respectively, with 9 bases between them. CDR1 is GTSNPN, CDR2 SVGIG, per germline (reference sequence). This CDR3 has 10 amino acids. CDR3 DNA: TGTGCCTTACAGCGAAATGGCTACACCTTC. Amino acids: CALQRNGYTF.

The rearrangement joins TRBV4-1 to TRBJ1-3; 7 positions match TRBD1. The germline V gene encodes CDR1 MGHRA and CDR2 YSYEKL. The CDR3 sequence is 15 residues long. V lost 4 bases and J lost 2; bases outside the gene matches: 5. CDR3 region: CASSPTGFAGNTIYF. CDR3 nucleotides: TGCGCCAGCAGCCCGACAGGGTTTGCTGGAAACACCATATATTTT.

The rearrangement joins TRBV29-1 to TRBJ2-3; the match to TRBD2 covers 8 bases. The CDR3 extends over 13 amino acids. Losses at the gene ends were 5 bases for V and 2 bases for J; bases not matched to a gene: 3. Germline loops: CDR1 SQVTM, CDR2 ANQGSEA. CDR3 DNA sequence: TGCAGCGTTTTAGCGGGGATCACAGATACGCAGTATTTT. Its protein product is CSVLAGITDTQYF.

This chain links TRBV28 with TRBJ1-5, with TRBD1 matching 8 bases. CDR3 length: 17 amino acids. Germline CDR1 reads MDHEN; CDR2 reads SYDVKM. With V trimmed by 5 bases and J by 1 base, 10 bases remained unmatched. CDR3 in amino acids: CASSPPGQGRSNQPQHF. DNA of the CDR3: TGTGCCAGCAGTCCCCCCGGACAGGGTCGAAGCAATCAGCCCCAGCATTTT.

The chain has TRBV5-1 and TRBJ2-1; maybe TRBD2 (5 bases). V gave up 4 bases and J gave up 6 bases, with 14 bases separating them. The V gene's germline CDR1 is SGHRS and CDR2 YFSETQ. The CDR3 covers 14 residues. CDR3 coding DNA: TGCGCCAGCAGCCCGCGGGCCGAGTTCAATGAGCAGTTCTTC. It yields the protein CASSPRAEFNEQFF.

V and J are TRBV7-9 and TRBJ2-5, with 10 bases fitting TRBD2. In germline, CDR1 is SEHNR, CDR2 FQNEAQ (reference sequence). This CDR3 is built from 15 residues. The trim removed 4 bases at V and 5 bases at J, leaving 7 bases unmatched. The CDR3 DNA reads TGTGCCAGCAGCTCGCCTAGCGGGAGATGGGAGACCCAGTACTTC. It yields the protein CASSSPSGRWETQYF.

The sample holds one count of this clone. The J gene is TRBJ1-5, the V gene TRBV5-8; D call uncertain. This CDR3 spans 15 amino acids. Germline CDR1 is SGHTS and CDR2 is YDEGEE. V lost 3 bases to trimming and J lost 1 base, with 11 bases between them. The CDR3, as DNA: TGTGCCAGCAGCTACGTGGGCAGGAGCAATCAGCCCCAGCATTTT. As protein: CASSYVGRSNQPQHF.

The J gene is TRBJ1-1, the V gene TRBV4-1; unclear D gene. With 0 bases removed from V and 9 bases from J, the gap between germline ends came to 11 bases. The CDR3 consists of 13 residues. Germline V gene data show CDR1 as MGHRA and CDR2 as YSYEKL. In DNA form, the CDR3 reads TGCGCCAGCAGCCAAGAAGCGCTGTGGCAAGCTTTCTTT. It codes for CASSQEALWQAFF.

The chain couples TRBV2 to TRBJ2-1, with 7 bases fitting TRBD1. J gave up 0 bases and V 6 bases, and 14 bases lay outside the gene matches. The germline V gene encodes CDR1 SNHLY and CDR2 FYNNEI. The CDR3 is 18 residues long. The CDR3 here is CASSLNGQAMSSYNEQFF. The DNA of the CDR3 is TGTGCCAGCAGCCTAAACGGACAGGCGATGAGCTCCTACAATGAGCAGTTCTTC.

The chain links TRBV19 to TRBJ2-2; 9 nucleotides align to TRBD1. The CDR3 length is 16 residues. With V trimmed by 5 bases and J by 4 bases, 8 bases remained unmatched. The germline CDR1 and CDR2 sequences are LNHDA and SQIVND (reference sequence). CDR3 protein: CASSSGQGTLTGELFF. In DNA form, the CDR3 reads TGTGCCAGTAGTTCCGGACAGGGGACCCTCACCGGGGAGCTGTTTTTT. Combining the CDR3 with reference TRBV19 and TRBJ2-2 gives the whole variable domain DGGITQSPKYLFRKEGQNVTLSCEQNLNHDAMYWYRQDPGQGLRLIYYSQIVNDFQKGDIAEGYSVSREKKESFPLTVTSAQKNPTAFYLCASSSGQGTLTGELFFGEGSRLTVL.

V and J are TRBV28 and TRBJ1-5; D not certain. Germline CDR1 is MDHEN and CDR2 is SYDVKM. The CDR3 has 14 residues. The V end was cut by 6 bases, the J end by 3 bases, with 12 bases between. The CDR3 protein is CASSPGLINQPQHF. The CDR3 DNA sequence: TGTGCCAGCAGCCCAGGACTCATCAATCAGCCCCAGCATTTT. The entire variable domain, with the rest obtained from reference TRBV28 and TRBJ1-5, is as follows: DVKVTQSSRYLVKRTGEKVFLECVQDMDHENMFWYRQDPGLGLRLIYFSYDVKMKEKGDIPEGYSVSREKKERFSLILESASTNQTSMYLCASSPGLINQPQHFGDGTRLSIL.

This sequence joins TRBV2 and TRBJ1-2, with 9 bases identical to TRBD1. Unmatched junction bases numbered 8, after V lost 6 bases and J lost 3 bases. Germline assignment: CDR1 SNHLY and CDR2 FYNNEI. The CDR3 spans 15 residues. CDR3 amino acids: CASSDRGKLDYGYTF. The CDR3, as DNA: TGTGCCAGCAGCGACAGGGGGAAACTAGACTATGGCTACACCTTC.

V gene TRBV5-5 combines with J gene TRBJ2-5; D may be TRBD1 (6 bases). Germline V gives CDR1 SGHKS, CDR2 YYEKEE (reference sequence). This CDR3 is built from 15 residues. Trimming shortened V by 1 base and J by 7 bases, and 17 bases separated the two germline ends. The DNA for the CDR3 is TGTGCCAGCAGCTTGACGGACAGTCCCGTGGTGACCCAGTACTTC. This encodes CASSLTDSPVVTQYF.

The V and J genes are TRBV4-1 and TRBJ2-5; the D call may be TRBD1 or TRBD2 (5 bases each). The end of the DNA fits TRBJ2-7 better, so the J call may be wrong. This CDR3 has 15 amino acids. Looked up from germline, CDR1 is MGHRA and CDR2 is YSYEKL. The CDR3 reads CASSPTPGDGYEQYF. DNA for the CDR3: TGCGCCAGCAGCCCGACGCCCGGGGACGGCTACGAGCAGTACTTC.

The rearrangement joins TRBV15 to TRBJ2-3; 8 bases are shared with TRBD1. This CDR3 is built from 17 residues. Germline values: CDR1 LNHNV, CDR2 YYDKDF (reference sequence). Losses at the gene ends were 4 bases for V and 1 base for J; bases not matched to a gene: 10. CDR3 nucleotide sequence: TGTGCCACCAGCACCTACTTCGCGGACAGGGGCACAGATACGCAGTATTTT. Translating gives CATSTYFADRGTDTQYF.

The chain has TRBV7-9 and TRBJ2-1; TRBD2 matches at 9 bases. The CDR3 sequence is 16 residues long. Germline CDR1 is SEHNR and CDR2 is FQNEAQ (reference sequence). Losses at the gene ends were 6 bases for V and 4 bases for J; bases not matched to a gene: 10. Here the CDR3 reads CASSPLAGRVYNEQFF. The CDR3, as DNA: TGTGCCAGCAGTCCACTAGCGGGCCGGGTGTACAATGAGCAGTTCTTC.

V is TRBV18 and J is TRBJ1-4; D gene unclear. The germline V gene encodes CDR1 KGHSH and CDR2 LQKENI. Trimming cost V 0 bases and J 4 bases, with 9 bases left between them. This CDR3 region has 15 residues. CDR3 residues: CASSPPAEYNEKLFF. The CDR3 DNA follows: TGTGCCAGCTCACCACCGGCAGAATATAATGAAAAACTGTTTTTT.

The chain joins TRBV11-2 to TRBJ1-2; D possibly corresponds to TRBD1 (6 bases). This CDR3 contains 13 residues. Germline V gene sequence: CDR1 SGHAT, CDR2 FQNNGV. Trimming took 5 bases from V and 7 from J, leaving 14 bases between them. The CDR3 protein is CASSRGGARGYTF. CDR3 sequence (DNA): TGTGCCAGCAGCCGCGGGGGGGCGCGTGGCTACACCTTC. Combining the CDR3 with reference TRBV11-2 and TRBJ1-2 gives the whole variable domain EAGVAQSPRYKIIEKRQSVAFWCNPISGHATLYWYQQILGQGPKLLIQFQNNGVVDDSQLPKDRFSAERLKGVDSTLKIQPAKLEDSAVYLCASSRGGARGYTFGSGTRLTVV.

The chain recombines TRBV6-5 with TRBJ2-7; D perhaps matches TRBD2 (5 bases). The ends were cut back, 8 bases at V and 7 bases at J, with 21 bases in the middle. The CDR3 sequence is 14 residues long. The germline V gene has CDR1 MNHEY and CDR2 SVGAGI. CDR3 bases: TGTGCCAGCGGAACCGCGGAACTGGGCGGGGAGCAGTACTTC. Protein sequence: CASGTAELGGEQYF.

V gene TRBV29-1 combines with J gene TRBJ2-1; unclear D gene. This CDR3 spans 13 amino acids. Trimming cost V 1 base and J 6 bases, with 10 bases left between them. Germline CDR1 reads SQVTM; CDR2 reads ANQGSEA. DNA for the CDR3: TGCAGCGTTGAAGGGTGGGTTTTCAATGAGCAGTTCTTC. Amino acids: CSVEGWVFNEQFF.

In the case of this clone: Relative to the germline gene, one junction end is altered; a read error may explain this. The chain has TRBV28 and TRBJ2-1; D unclear. This CDR3 is built from 14 residues. The germline gives CDR1 MDHEN, CDR2 SYDVKM. This chain's CDR3 is CASNLESLIDEQFF. The CDR3, as DNA: TGTGCCAGCAATTTAGAGTCGTTAATTGATGAGCAGTTCTTC.

This chain links TRBV27 with TRBJ2-3; the D gene could be TRBD1 or TRBD2 (5 bases each). CDR3 length equals 17 residues. V was clipped by 1 base and J by 0 bases, with 14 bases between them. Germline V gene data show CDR1 as MNHEY and CDR2 as SMNVEV (reference sequence). Here the CDR3 reads CASSLLSNRDSTDTQYF. The CDR3 bases are TGTGCCAGCAGTTTATTATCCAACCGGGACAGCACAGATACGCAGTATTTT.

The rearrangement uses TRBV11-2 and TRBJ2-7; D might be TRBD1 (5 bases). The CDR3 has 14 amino acids. Germline V lookup: CDR1 SGHAT, CDR2 FQNNGV. V lost 3 bases to trimming and J lost 6 bases, with 15 bases between them. The CDR3 DNA reads as TGTGCCAGCAGCTTGCAAGGGGTTGGTGGCGAGCAGTACTTC. As protein: CASSLQGVGGEQYF.

The chain links TRBV7-2 to TRBJ1-3, with a possible D match to TRBD1 (5 bases). Germline CDR1 and CDR2: SGHTA and FQGNSA. Trimming stripped 0 bases from V and 7 bases from J, with 16 bases between. The CDR3 consists of 16 residues. The CDR3 coding sequence is TGTGCCAGCAGCTTAGCTCCCCCAGGGACTTGGAACACCATATATTTT. Amino acid sequence: CASSLAPPGTWNTIYF.

The chain has TRBV27 and TRBJ1-3; D gene uncertain. Germline V lookup: CDR1 MNHEY, CDR2 SMNVEV (reference sequence). Between the trimmed V and J ends, which lost 1 base and 0 bases, there was a span of 13 bases. The CDR3 length is 17 residues. The CDR3 reads CASSLLGPAGSGNTIYF. In DNA, the CDR3 is TGTGCCAGCAGTTTATTAGGTCCAGCCGGCTCTGGAAACACCATATATTTT.